This T cell receptor (beta chain) was retrieved from a study of cytomegalovirus exposure and HLA in healthy donors. For this clone: As yet, its antigen is unknown.

CDR1 is LGHNA and CDR2 is YNFKEQ in the germline V gene. This CDR3 comprises 16 residues. After removal of 4 bases from V and 9 bases from J, the junction contained 10 bases not matched to a gene. Whole-study findings and limits: Analyzed later, most CMV-associated TCR beta chains appeared HLA-restricted.

Primers: 60 Vbeta forward and 13 Jbeta reverse. Profiling relied on immunoSEQ multiplex PCR, and the TCRdb table lists in-frame clones only, not all of them. The table shows 43,000 or so clones, with 70% to 80% occurring only once. Sequencing used PBMCs. The sequence was collected from a man in his thirties or forties in good health and CMV-seronegative. This chain links TRBV4-2 with TRBJ1-6; TRBD1 agrees at 9 bases. The CDR3: CASSPRDRASSSPLHF. For the CDR3, the DNA is TGTGCCAGCAGCCCGAGGGACAGGGCGAGTTCTTCACCCCTCCACTTT.